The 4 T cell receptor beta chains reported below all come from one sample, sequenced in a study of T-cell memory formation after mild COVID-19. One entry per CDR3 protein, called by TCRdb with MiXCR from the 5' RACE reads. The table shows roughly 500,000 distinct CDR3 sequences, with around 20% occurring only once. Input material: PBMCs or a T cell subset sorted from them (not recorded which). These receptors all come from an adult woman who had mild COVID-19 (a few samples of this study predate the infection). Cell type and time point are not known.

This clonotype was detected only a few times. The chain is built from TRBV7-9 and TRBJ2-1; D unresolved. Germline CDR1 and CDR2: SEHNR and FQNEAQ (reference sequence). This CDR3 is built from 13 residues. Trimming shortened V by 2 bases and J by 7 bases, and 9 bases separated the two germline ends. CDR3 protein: CASSLIGWNEQFF. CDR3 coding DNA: TGTGCCAGCAGCTTAATAGGGTGGAATGAGCAGTTCTTC.

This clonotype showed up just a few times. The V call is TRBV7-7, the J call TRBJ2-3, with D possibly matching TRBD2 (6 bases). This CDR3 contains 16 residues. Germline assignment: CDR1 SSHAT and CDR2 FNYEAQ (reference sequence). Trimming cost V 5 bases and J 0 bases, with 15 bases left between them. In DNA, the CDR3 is TGTGCCAGCAGCGTGGGACTGGACCTGAGCACAGATACGCAGTATTTT. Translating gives CASSVGLDLSTDTQYF. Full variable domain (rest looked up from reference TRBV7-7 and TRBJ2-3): GAGVSQSPRYKVTKRGQDVTLRCDPISSHATLYWYQQALGQGPEFLTYFNYEAQPDKSGLPSDRFSAERPEGSISTLTIQRTEQRDSAMYRCASSVGLDLSTDTQYFGPGTRLTVL.

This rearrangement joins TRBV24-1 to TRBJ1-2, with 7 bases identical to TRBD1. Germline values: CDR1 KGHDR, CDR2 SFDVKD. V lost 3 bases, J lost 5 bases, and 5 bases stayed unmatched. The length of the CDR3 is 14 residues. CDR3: CATSDNRGIYGYTF. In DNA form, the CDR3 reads TGTGCCACCAGTGATAACAGGGGAATATATGGCTACACCTTC.

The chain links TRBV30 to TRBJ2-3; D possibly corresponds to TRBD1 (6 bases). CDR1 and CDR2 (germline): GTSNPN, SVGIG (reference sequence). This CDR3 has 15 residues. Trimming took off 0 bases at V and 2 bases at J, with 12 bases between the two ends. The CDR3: CAWSVSGGNTDTQYF. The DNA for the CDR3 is TGTGCCTGGAGTGTTAGTGGGGGCAACACAGATACGCAGTATTTT.